This T cell receptor (beta chain) was obtained from a study of identical twins. Findings and limits, study-wide: Less excess twin sharing appeared in beta out-of-frame sequences.

Unique molecular identifiers were present on the cDNA, and a universal primer site came from template switching. TCRdb itself ran the 5' RACE reads through MiXCR, one entry per CDR3 protein. The sample consists of hundreds of thousands of distinct CDR3 sequences, about 22% of them appearing once. Regarding this clonotype: What it recognizes is unknown.

The CDR3 has 15 residues. V lost 6 bases, J lost 10 bases, and 11 bases stayed unmatched. Per the germline V gene, CDR1 is MDHEN and CDR2 is SYDVKM. In addition, the sample was reused for a study of yellow fever vaccine responses in identical twins. Per that study: After vaccination, twins' T cell response reportedly seemed partly convergent, partly personalized.

The chain combines TRBV28 with TRBJ2-5, with TRBD2 matching 13 bases. Sequenced sample: CD4+ T cells sorted from blood. The receptor was isolated from a woman aged 18-30 years in good health. The CDR3 sequence is CASRSTSGRARGQYF. CDR3 bases: TGTGCCAGCAGAAGCACTAGCGGGAGGGCCCGCGGCCAGTACTTC.